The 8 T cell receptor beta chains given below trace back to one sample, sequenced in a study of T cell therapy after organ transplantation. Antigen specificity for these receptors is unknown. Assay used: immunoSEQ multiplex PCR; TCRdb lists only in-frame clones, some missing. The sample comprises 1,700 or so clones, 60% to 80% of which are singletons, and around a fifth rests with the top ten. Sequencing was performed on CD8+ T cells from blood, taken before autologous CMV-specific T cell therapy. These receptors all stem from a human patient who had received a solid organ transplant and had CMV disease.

The chain's CDR3 is CAISEREEAGLAESPDETQYF. The CDR3 DNA reads as TGTGCCATCAGTGAGAGGGAGGAGGCGGGACTAGCCGAGTCCCCGGATGAGACCCAGTACTTC. This chain joins TRBV10-3 and TRBJ2-5; TRBD2 matches 9 bases. The CDR3 runs to 21 residues. Germline CDR1 ENHRY, CDR2 SYGVKD. After removal of 2 bases from V and 5 bases from J, the junction contained 24 bases not matched to a gene.

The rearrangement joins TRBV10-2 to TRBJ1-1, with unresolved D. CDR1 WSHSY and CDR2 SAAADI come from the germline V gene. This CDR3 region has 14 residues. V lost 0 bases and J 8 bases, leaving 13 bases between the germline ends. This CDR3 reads CASSESTLGGEAFF. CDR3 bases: TGCGCCAGCAGTGAGTCGACTCTCGGCGGCGAAGCTTTCTTT.

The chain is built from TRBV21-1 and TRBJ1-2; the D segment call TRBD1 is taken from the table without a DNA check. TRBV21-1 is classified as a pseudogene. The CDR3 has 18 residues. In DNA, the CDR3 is TGTGCCAGCAGCAGAGGGAAGGACAGGGTTATCTCTTCCTATGGCTACACCTTC. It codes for CASSRGKDRVISSYGYTF.

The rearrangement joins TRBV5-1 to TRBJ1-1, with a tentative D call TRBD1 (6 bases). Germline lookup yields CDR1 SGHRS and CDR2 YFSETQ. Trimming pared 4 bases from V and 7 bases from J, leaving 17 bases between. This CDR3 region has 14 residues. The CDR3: CASSPGRGGNEAFF. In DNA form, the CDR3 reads TGCGCCAGCAGCCCCGGCAGGGGAGGAAATGAAGCTTTCTTT. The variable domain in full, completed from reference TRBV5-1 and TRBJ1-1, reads KAGVTQTPRYLIKTRGQQVTLSCSPISGHRSVSWYQQTPGQGLQFLFEYFSETQRNKGNFPGRFSGRQFSNSRSEMNVSTLELGDSALYLCASSPGRGGNEAFFGQGTRLTVV.

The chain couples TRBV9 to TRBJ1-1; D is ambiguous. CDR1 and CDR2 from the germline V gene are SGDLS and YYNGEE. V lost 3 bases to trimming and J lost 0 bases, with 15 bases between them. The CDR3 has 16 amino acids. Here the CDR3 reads CASSDSKGRMNTEAFF. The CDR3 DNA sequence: TGTGCCAGCAGCGACTCAAAAGGGCGTATGAACACTGAAGCTTTCTTT.

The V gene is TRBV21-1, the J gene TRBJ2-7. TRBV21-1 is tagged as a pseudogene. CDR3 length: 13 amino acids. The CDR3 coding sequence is TGTGCCAGCAGCAAAGCCGGAAGGTACGAGCAGTACTTC. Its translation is CASSKAGRYEQYF.

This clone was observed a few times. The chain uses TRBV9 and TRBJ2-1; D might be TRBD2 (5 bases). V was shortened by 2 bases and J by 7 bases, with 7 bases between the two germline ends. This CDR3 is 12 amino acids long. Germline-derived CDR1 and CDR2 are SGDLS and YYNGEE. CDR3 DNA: TGTGCCAGCAGCGTGGACTCGAATGAGCAGTTCTTC. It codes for CASSVDSNEQFF.

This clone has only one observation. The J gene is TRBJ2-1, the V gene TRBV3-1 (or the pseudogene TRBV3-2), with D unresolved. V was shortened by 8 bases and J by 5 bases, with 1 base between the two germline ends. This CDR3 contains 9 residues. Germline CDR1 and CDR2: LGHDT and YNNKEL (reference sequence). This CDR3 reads CASDNEQFF. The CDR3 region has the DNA TGTGCCAGCGACAATGAGCAGTTCTTC.